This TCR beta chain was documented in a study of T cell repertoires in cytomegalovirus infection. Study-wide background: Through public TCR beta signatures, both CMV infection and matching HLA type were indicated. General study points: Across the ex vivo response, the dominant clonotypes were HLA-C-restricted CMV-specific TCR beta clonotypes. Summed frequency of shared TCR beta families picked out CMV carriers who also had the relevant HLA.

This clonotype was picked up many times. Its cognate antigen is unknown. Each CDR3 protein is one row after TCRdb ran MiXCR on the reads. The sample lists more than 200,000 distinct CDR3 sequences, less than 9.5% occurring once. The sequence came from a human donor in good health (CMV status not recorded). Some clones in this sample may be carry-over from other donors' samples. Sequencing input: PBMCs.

DNA of the CDR3: TGCAGTGCTAGAGCTCGGGTCACGGAGGAGACCCAGTACTTC. Protein product: CSARARVTEETQYF. The V call is TRBV20-1, the J call TRBJ2-5; D not resolved. V lost 1 base and J lost 5, with 14 bases in between. Germline lookup yields CDR1 DFQATT and CDR2 SNEGSKA (reference sequence). The CDR3 contains 14 residues.